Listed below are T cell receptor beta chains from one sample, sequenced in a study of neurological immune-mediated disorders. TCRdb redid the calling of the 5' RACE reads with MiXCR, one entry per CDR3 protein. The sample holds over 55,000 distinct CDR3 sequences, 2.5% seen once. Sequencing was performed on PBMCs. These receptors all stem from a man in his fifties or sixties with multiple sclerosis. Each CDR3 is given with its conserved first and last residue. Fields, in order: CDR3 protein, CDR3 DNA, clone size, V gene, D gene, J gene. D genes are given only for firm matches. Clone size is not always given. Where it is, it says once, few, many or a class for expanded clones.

CDR3aa: CAISERTNTEAFF; CDR3nt: TGTGCCATCAGTGAACGGACGAACACTGAAGCTTTCTTT; abundance: many; v_gene: TRBV10-3; d_gene: .; j_gene: TRBJ1-1
CDR3aa: CASSSTVRGAWTGELFF; CDR3nt: TGTGCCAGCAGCTCCACCGTGCGGGGGGCTTGGACCGGGGAGCTGTTTTTT; abundance: many; v_gene: TRBV7-9; d_gene: TRBD2; j_gene: TRBJ2-2
CDR3aa: CSARPERMNTEAFF; CDR3nt: TGCAGTGCTAGACCGGAAAGAATGAACACTGAAGCTTTCTTT; abundance: many; v_gene: TRBV20-1; d_gene: .; j_gene: TRBJ1-1
CDR3aa: CASSARAGAPYEQYF; CDR3nt: TGTGCCAGCAGCGCACGGGCGGGGGCCCCCTACGAGCAGTACTTC; abundance: many; v_gene: TRBV9; d_gene: .; j_gene: TRBJ2-7
CDR3aa: CASSLAGRQQYF; CDR3nt: TGTGCCAGCAGCTTAGCGGGACGCCAGCAGTATTTT; abundance: .; v_gene: TRBV7-2; d_gene: .; j_gene: TRBJ2-3
CDR3aa: CAIRTSSYEQYF; CDR3nt: TGTGCCATCAGGACGTCTTCCTACGAGCAGTACTTC; abundance: .; v_gene: TRBV2; d_gene: .; j_gene: TRBJ2-7
CDR3aa: CASSPGLAGYEQYF; CDR3nt: TGTGCCAGCAGCCCGGGACTAGCGGGCTACGAGCAGTACTTC; abundance: many; v_gene: TRBV9; d_gene: TRBD2; j_gene: TRBJ2-7
CDR3aa: CAPRANEQFF; CDR3nt: TGTGCCCCTCGGGCCAATGAGCAGTTCTTC; abundance: .; v_gene: TRBV30; d_gene: .; j_gene: TRBJ2-1
CDR3aa: CASSSLAGGPNTGELFF; CDR3nt: TGCGCCAGCAGCTCACTAGCGGGGGGGCCGAACACCGGGGAGCTGTTTTTT; abundance: many; v_gene: TRBV5-1; d_gene: TRBD2; j_gene: TRBJ2-2
CDR3aa: CASSLMPGAYEQYF; CDR3nt: TGTGCCAGCAGCTTAATGCCGGGGGCCTACGAGCAGTACTTC; abundance: many; v_gene: TRBV7-3; d_gene: .; j_gene: TRBJ2-7
CDR3aa: CASSFAHGYTF; CDR3nt: TGTGCCAGCAGTTTTGCGCATGGCTACACCTTC; abundance: many; v_gene: TRBV12-3/TRBV12-4; d_gene: .; j_gene: TRBJ1-2
CDR3aa: CASSSTSGIRNYGYTF; CDR3nt: TGTGCCAGCAGCTCGACATCAGGGATACGTAACTATGGCTACACCTTC; abundance: many; v_gene: TRBV7-2; d_gene: .; j_gene: TRBJ1-2
CDR3aa: CSALPITTSSYEQYF; CDR3nt: TGCAGTGCTCTCCCCATAACGACTAGCTCCTACGAGCAGTACTTC; abundance: many; v_gene: TRBV20-1; d_gene: .; j_gene: TRBJ2-7
CDR3aa: CASSLGTGNNEQFF; CDR3nt: TGCGCCAGCAGCTTGGGGACAGGCAACAATGAGCAGTTCTTC; abundance: many; v_gene: TRBV5-1; d_gene: TRBD1; j_gene: TRBJ2-1
CDR3aa: CASSSEGEAFF; CDR3nt: TGTGCCAGCAGCTCCGAGGGAGAAGCTTTCTTT; abundance: many; v_gene: TRBV3-1; d_gene: .; j_gene: TRBJ1-1
CDR3aa: CASSPYGYYEQYF; CDR3nt: TGTGCCAGCTCACCATACGGATACTACGAGCAGTACTTC; abundance: many; v_gene: TRBV18; d_gene: .; j_gene: TRBJ2-7
CDR3aa: CASSQEQGSYNEQFF; CDR3nt: TGCGCCAGCAGCCAGGAACAGGGGTCCTACAATGAGCAGTTCTTC; abundance: many; v_gene: TRBV4-3; d_gene: TRBD1; j_gene: TRBJ2-1
CDR3aa: CASSISSGGEQFF; CDR3nt: TGTGCCAGTAGTATTAGTAGCGGGGGTGAGCAGTTCTTC; abundance: few; v_gene: TRBV19; d_gene: TRBD2; j_gene: TRBJ2-1
CDR3aa: CASSQGTVHTEAFF; CDR3nt: TGCGCCAGCAGCCAAGGGACAGTGCACACTGAAGCTTTCTTT; abundance: many; v_gene: TRBV4-3; d_gene: .; j_gene: TRBJ1-1
CDR3aa: CASSYSVGVEGPTKQYF; CDR3nt: TGTGCCAGCAGTTACTCGGTCGGAGTGGAGGGGCCTACGAAGCAGTACTTC; abundance: .; v_gene: TRBV6-2/TRBV6-3; d_gene: .; j_gene: TRBJ2-7
CDR3aa: CASSFGAGSEQYF; CDR3nt: TGTGCCAGCAGCTTCGGGGCGGGGAGTGAGCAGTACTTC; abundance: many; v_gene: TRBV12-3/TRBV12-4; d_gene: .; j_gene: TRBJ2-7
CDR3aa: CASRPGQGQVGYTF; CDR3nt: TGTGCCAGCAGACCCGGACAGGGCCAAGTTGGCTACACCTTC; abundance: many; v_gene: TRBV6-6; d_gene: TRBD1; j_gene: TRBJ1-2
CDR3aa: CASSLSAEAYNEQFF; CDR3nt: TGCGCCAGCAGCTTGTCTGCGGAGGCTTACAATGAGCAGTTCTTC; abundance: many; v_gene: TRBV5-1; d_gene: .; j_gene: TRBJ2-1
CDR3aa: CASSQSTGYGYTF; CDR3nt: TGTGCCAGCAGTCAGTCGACAGGGTATGGCTACACCTTC; abundance: many; v_gene: TRBV6-5; d_gene: TRBD1; j_gene: TRBJ1-2
CDR3aa: CASSVVGDVYNEQFF; CDR3nt: TGTGCCAGCAGCGTAGTTGGAGATGTCTACAATGAGCAGTTCTTC; abundance: many; v_gene: TRBV9; d_gene: .; j_gene: TRBJ2-1
CDR3aa: CASSSTGPSYNEQFF; CDR3nt: TGTGCCAGCAGCTCGACAGGGCCATCCTACAATGAGCAGTTCTTC; abundance: many; v_gene: TRBV11-2; d_gene: TRBD1; j_gene: TRBJ2-1
CDR3aa: CASSYPKGSENEQYF; CDR3nt: TGTGCCAGCAGTTACCCCAAAGGGAGTGAAAACGAGCAGTACTTC; abundance: many; v_gene: TRBV6-6; d_gene: .; j_gene: TRBJ2-7
CDR3aa: CASSPYVGGEQPQHF; CDR3nt: TGTGCCAGCTCACCATACGTAGGGGGCGAACAGCCCCAGCATTTT; abundance: many; v_gene: TRBV18; d_gene: TRBD1; j_gene: TRBJ1-5
CDR3aa: CASSPPSRDYNEQFF; CDR3nt: TGTGCCAGCTCACCCCCCAGCCGCGACTACAATGAGCAGTTCTTC; abundance: many; v_gene: TRBV18; d_gene: .; j_gene: TRBJ2-1
CDR3aa: CASSYRQGGTYGYTF; CDR3nt: TGTGCCAGCAGCTATAGACAGGGGGGGACCTATGGCTACACCTTC; abundance: many; v_gene: TRBV7-8; d_gene: TRBD1; j_gene: TRBJ1-2
CDR3aa: CASSQEGTVNTIYF; CDR3nt: TGCGCCAGCAGCCAAGAGGGGACGGTGAACACCATATATTTT; abundance: many; v_gene: TRBV4-1; d_gene: .; j_gene: TRBJ1-3
CDR3aa: CATTGQGDTGELFF; CDR3nt: TGTGCCACCACGGGACAGGGTGACACCGGGGAGCTGTTTTTT; abundance: many; v_gene: TRBV19; d_gene: TRBD1; j_gene: TRBJ2-2
CDR3aa: CASSVGISGDSYEQYF; CDR3nt: TGTGCCAGCAGCGTAGGAATAAGCGGGGACTCCTACGAGCAGTACTTC; abundance: many; v_gene: TRBV9; d_gene: TRBD2; j_gene: TRBJ2-7
CDR3aa: CASSFLAGGNTEAFF; CDR3nt: .; abundance: many; v_gene: TRBV12-3/TRBV12-4; d_gene: .; j_gene: TRBJ1-1
CDR3aa: CASSILANTGELFF; CDR3nt: TGTGCCAGCAGTATACTCGCGAACACCGGGGAGCTGTTTTTT; abundance: .; v_gene: TRBV6-5; d_gene: .; j_gene: TRBJ2-2
CDR3aa: CSARDPRQGSETQYF; CDR3nt: TGCAGTGCTAGAGATCCCAGACAGGGGTCGGAGACCCAGTACTTC; abundance: many; v_gene: TRBV20-1; d_gene: TRBD1; j_gene: TRBJ2-5
CDR3aa: CSAREAGRGLGVGGGEQYF; CDR3nt: TGCAGTGCTAGAGAGGCCGGCAGGGGGCTTGGGGTGGGCGGTGGCGAGCAGTACTTC; abundance: many; v_gene: TRBV20-1; d_gene: TRBD1; j_gene: TRBJ2-7
CDR3aa: CASISPPGQGVYGYTF; CDR3nt: TGTGCCAGCATCAGCCCCCCGGGACAGGGGGTGTATGGCTACACCTTC; abundance: many; v_gene: TRBV6-2/TRBV6-3; d_gene: TRBD1; j_gene: TRBJ1-2
CDR3aa: CASSSGLGGASYNEQFF; CDR3nt: TGTGCCAGCAGCTCCGGATTAGGGGGGGCCTCATACAATGAGCAGTTCTTC; abundance: many; v_gene: TRBV7-2; d_gene: .; j_gene: TRBJ2-1
CDR3aa: CASSLEGTGTGNTIYF; CDR3nt: TGTGCCAGCAGCTTAGAGGGGACCGGCACTGGAAACACCATATATTTT; abundance: many; v_gene: TRBV7-6; d_gene: .; j_gene: TRBJ1-3
CDR3aa: CASSKLPPGVEKLFF; CDR3nt: TGTGCCAGCAGCAAACTCCCCCCGGGAGTCGAAAAACTGTTTTTT; abundance: many; v_gene: TRBV21-1; d_gene: .; j_gene: TRBJ1-4
CDR3aa: CSAKTGTGLKLFF; CDR3nt: TGCAGTGCTAAAACCGGGACAGGGCTCAAACTGTTTTTT; abundance: many; v_gene: TRBV20-1; d_gene: TRBD1; j_gene: TRBJ1-4
CDR3aa: CASSFGWDSGNTIYF; CDR3nt: TGTGCCAGCAGCTTTGGGTGGGACTCTGGAAACACCATATATTTT; abundance: many; v_gene: TRBV9; d_gene: .; j_gene: TRBJ1-3
CDR3aa: CSARDSLAGETQYF; CDR3nt: TGCAGTGCTAGAGATTCACTAGCCGGTGAGACCCAGTACTTC; abundance: many; v_gene: TRBV20-1; d_gene: .; j_gene: TRBJ2-5
CDR3aa: CASSPIRLSSGEDEQYF; CDR3nt: TGCGCCAGCAGCCCAATACGCTTGTCCTCTGGGGAAGACGAGCAGTACTTC; abundance: few; v_gene: TRBV5-1; d_gene: .; j_gene: TRBJ2-7
CDR3aa: CASSPRTGGSSNTEAFF; CDR3nt: TGCGCCAGCAGCCCACGGACAGGGGGAAGTTCGAACACTGAAGCTTTCTTT; abundance: many; v_gene: TRBV4-1; d_gene: TRBD1; j_gene: TRBJ1-1
CDR3aa: CASSPGGGPYNNEQFF; CDR3nt: TGTGCCAGCAGCCCCGGGGGAGGGCCTTACAACAATGAGCAGTTCTTC; abundance: many; v_gene: TRBV7-9; d_gene: TRBD2; j_gene: TRBJ2-1
CDR3aa: CASKGSATSYEQYF; CDR3nt: TGCGCCAGCAAAGGGTCGGCGACCTCCTACGAGCAGTACTTC; abundance: many; v_gene: TRBV5-1; d_gene: .; j_gene: TRBJ2-7
CDR3aa: CASSLGAGTGAYEQYF; CDR3nt: TGCGCCAGCAGCTTGGGAGCCGGGACAGGGGCCTACGAGCAGTACTTC; abundance: many; v_gene: TRBV5-1; d_gene: TRBD1; j_gene: TRBJ2-7
CDR3aa: CSVREGVSNQPQHF; CDR3nt: TGCAGCGTCCGAGAGGGGGTGAGCAATCAGCCCCAGCATTTT; abundance: many; v_gene: TRBV29-1; d_gene: .; j_gene: TRBJ1-5
CDR3aa: CASSLSRGTEAFF; CDR3nt: TGTGCCAGCAGCTTAAGCAGGGGAACTGAAGCTTTCTTT; abundance: many; v_gene: TRBV7-9; d_gene: .; j_gene: TRBJ1-1